This TCR beta chain was observed in a study of blood T cell repertoires in COVID-19 (dated by TCRdb to the early 2020s). The study in broad terms: Collaborator samples came from the United States, Italy and Spain and covered acute and convalescent phases of COVID-19. The prospective study material was composed of cDNA or gDNA derived from T cells, B-cell-depleted T cells, or PBMCs. The dataset comprised deeply sampled blood TCRbeta repertoires from subjects exposed to, actively infected with, or recovered from COVID-19. The repertoires were released in a freely available public database intended as a resource for research on the immune response to SARS-CoV-2. The samples were drawn from the first 160 participants of the ongoing ImmuneRACE study and from under 1,500 subjects provided by 6 global collaborators. A de-identified subject ID, COVID-19 status, age in years and sex were almost always included in the sample metadata. HLA class I and class II types, where available, came from metadata supplied by the sample provider rather than from assay-based typing.

The immunoSEQ Assay, a bias-controlled multiplex PCR, was used to amplify TCRbeta CDR3 regions from genomic DNA. The paper's processing steps were these. Within the assay, amplification of reference gene primers was used to estimate how many nucleated cells each sample contained. To quantify the absolute abundance of each unique TCRbeta CDR3 rearrangement, sequence reads were collapsed and filtered. For each sample, productive Simpson clonality was calculated by taking the square root of Simpson's diversity index across productive rearrangements. Imported from immuneACCESS, the table was reduced by TCRdb to in-frame sequences with V and J called. These copies leave out some clones; in studies compared against another copy, an unresolved V gene accounts for under half, and the cause of the remainder is not known. D and trimming come from the DNA, and the V and J calls and clone size come from that table. The sample contains approximately 450,000 clones, about 89% of them found a single time. The biggest ten clones account for around 4.5% of the sample.

Overall study results and their limits: The quantity of clinical and demographic metadata differed by source and by participant and was supplied without curation.

Whole blood was collected in K2EDTA tubes by collaborating institutions according to the institutions' own protocols. For TCRbeta analysis, collaborators shipped samples in one of three forms: frozen whole blood, isolated PBMCs, or DNA extracted from either of those sample types. Concerning this clone: There is no known antigen for this receptor. There are no base qualities to consult, and no much larger clone falls within one base.

The CDR3 runs 18 residues from the cysteine to the phenylalanine. Here the CDR3 DNA is all that survives: 54 bases in frame from base 1. CDR1 and CDR2 were assigned from the germline V gene as KGHSH and LQKENI. Here V drops 0 bases and J drops 7 bases, and the junction holds 12 bases not matched to any gene. Recombination connected TRBV18 to TRBJ2-2; TRBD1 lines up with 9 middle nucleotides. This receptor was taken from a woman in her 30s with acute or convalescent COVID-19. Specimen: peripheral blood. The DNA sequence is given as TGTGCCAGCTCACCACCCGAGACAGGGGGTGAATACATCGGGGAGCTGTTTTTT. This yields the protein CASSPPETGGEYIGELFF. The entire variable domain, with the stretches around the CDR3 drawn from the reference TRBV18 and TRBJ2-2 proteins, is NAGVMQNPRHLVRRRGQEARLRCSPMKGHSHVYWYRQLPEEGLKFMVYLQKENIIDESGMPKERFSAEFPKEGPSILRIQQVVRGDSAAYFCASSPPETGGEYIGELFFGEGSRLTVL.